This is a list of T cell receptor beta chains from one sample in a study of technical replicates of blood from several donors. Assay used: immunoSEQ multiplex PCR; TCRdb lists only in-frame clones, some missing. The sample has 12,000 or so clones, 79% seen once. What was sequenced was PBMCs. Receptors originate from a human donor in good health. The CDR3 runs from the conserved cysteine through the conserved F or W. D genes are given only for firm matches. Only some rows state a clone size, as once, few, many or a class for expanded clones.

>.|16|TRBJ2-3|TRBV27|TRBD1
TGTGCCAGCAGTATACAGGGGCCGTCTAGCACAGATACGCAGTATTTT
CASSIQGPSSTDTQYF
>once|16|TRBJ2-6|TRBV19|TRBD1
TGTGCCAGTAGTACGGGACAGGCCTCTGGGGCCAACGTCCTGACTTTC
CASSTGQASGANVLTF
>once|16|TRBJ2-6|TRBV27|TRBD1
TGTGCCAGCAGTTTGACAGGGGCGCTGGGGGCCAACGTCCTGACTTTC
CASSLTGALGANVLTF
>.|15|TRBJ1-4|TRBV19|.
TGTGCCAGTAGTATACTACAGGACCATAATGAAAAACTGTTTTTT
CASSILQDHNEKLFF
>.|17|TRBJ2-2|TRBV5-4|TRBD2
TGTGCCAGCAGCTTTCCTCTAGCGGGAGGAGGAACCGGGGAGCTGTTTTTT
CASSFPLAGGGTGELFF
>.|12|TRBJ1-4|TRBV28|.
TGTGCCAGCGGCCGTAGAGGTGAAAAACTGTTTTTT
CASGRRGEKLFF
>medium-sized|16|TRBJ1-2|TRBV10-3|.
TGTGCCATCAGTGAGAACTCCGGGGTAAGGTCTTATGGCTACACCTTC
CAISENSGVRSYGYTF
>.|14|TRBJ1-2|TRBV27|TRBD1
TGTGCCAGCAGTGCGACAGGGATGTTGAGGGGCTACACCTTC
CASSATGMLRGYTF
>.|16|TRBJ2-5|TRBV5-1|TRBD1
TGCGCCAGCAGCTTCCGACAGGGGGGCTACCAAGAGACCCAGTACTTC
CASSFRQGGYQETQYF
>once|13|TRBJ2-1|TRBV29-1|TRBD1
TGCAGCGTTGGACAGGGGGGCTACAATGAGCAGTTCTTC
CSVGQGGYNEQFF
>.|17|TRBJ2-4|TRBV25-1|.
TGTGCCAGCAGTGACTCTACCAAACTACTAGCCAAAAACATTCAGTACTTC
CASSDSTKLLAKNIQYF
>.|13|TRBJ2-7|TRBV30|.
TGTGCCTGGAAGGCGGGGGCAGGGTACGAGCAGTACTTC
CAWKAGAGYEQYF
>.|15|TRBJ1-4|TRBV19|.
TGTGCCAGTAATGAACAGTTTCGGCCAAATGAAAAACTGTTTTTT
CASNEQFRPNEKLFF
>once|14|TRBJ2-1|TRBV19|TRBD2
TGTGCCAGTAGTTTTCCGGTGGGGGGGAATGAGCAGTTCTTC
CASSFPVGGNEQFF
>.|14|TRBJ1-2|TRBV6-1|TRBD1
TGTGCCAGCAGTGAATCGGACAGGGGCAATGGCTACACCTTC
CASSESDRGNGYTF
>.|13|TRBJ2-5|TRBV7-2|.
TGTGCCAGCAGCTTAGGGGGGCCCGAGACCCAGTACTTC
CASSLGGPETQYF
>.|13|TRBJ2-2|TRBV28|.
TGTGCCAGCAGTTTCCCGGGCACCGGGGAGCTGTTTTTT
CASSFPGTGELFF
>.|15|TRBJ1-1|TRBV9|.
TGTGCCAGCAGCGTAGACGGGGTCGGGAACACTGAAGCTTTCTTT
CASSVDGVGNTEAFF
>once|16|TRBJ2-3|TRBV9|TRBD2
TGTGCCAGCAGCCATGGGGGGGGACTCAGCACAGATACGCAGTATTTT
CASSHGGGLSTDTQYF
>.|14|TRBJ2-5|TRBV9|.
TGTGCCAGCAGCAACCAGGACTACCAAGAGACCCAGTACTTC
CASSNQDYQETQYF